Following are 27 T cell receptor beta chains from one sample sequenced in a study of regulatory T cells in long-lasting Graves disease. Documented time point: persistent/refractory GD, antithyroid drugs over 5 years with positive TRAb. RNA from PBMCs was the source of the TCR library. With iRepertoire HTBI primers and Arm-PCR of CDR3 regions, TCR beta libraries were built. In TCRdb, the multiplex PCR reads were re-called with MiXCR into one record per CDR3 protein. The sample records about 400,000 distinct CDR3 sequences, about a fifth being singletons. The sample in question was peripheral blood mononuclear cells (PBMCs), obtained when the disease was refractory, from a patient treated with antithyroid drugs. The receptors were gathered from a female donor with Graves disease.

The CDR3 region is CAWSQAGAGINQPQHF. The CDR3 nucleotides are TGTGCCTGGAGTCAAGCCGGGGCAGGGATCAATCAGCCCCAGCATTTT. The chain uses TRBV30 and TRBJ1-5, with D possibly being TRBD1 (5 bases). Germline V CDR1 and CDR2: GTSNPN, SVGIG (reference sequence). There are 16 residues in the CDR3. Deletions cut 2 bases from V and 3 bases from J, with 17 bases between.

This chain uses TRBV19 with TRBJ1-1; the D is unclear. The CDR3 contains 13 residues. The ends were cut back, 3 bases at V and 1 base at J, with 6 bases in the middle. CDR1 and CDR2 (germline): LNHDA, SQIVND (reference sequence). The CDR3 sequence is CASSIMKNTEAFF. CDR3 sequence (DNA): TGTGCCAGTAGTATTATGAAGAACACTGAAGCTTTCTTT.

This clonotype appeared a few times. CDR3 bases: TGTGCCAGCAGCCAAGATGTTCGAGCGGGAAAGAACACCGGGGAGCTGTTTTTT. Its protein product is CASSQDVRAGKNTGELFF. The V call is TRBV4-2, the J call TRBJ2-2, with TRBD2 identical over 7 bases. The V gene's germline CDR1 is LGHNA and CDR2 YNFKEQ. CDR3 size: 18 residues. Trimming at V came to 0 bases and at J to 1 base, leaving 8 bases not matched to a gene.

The chain carries TRBV28 and TRBJ1-2; possibly TRBD1 for D (5 bases). From germline, CDR1 is MDHEN and CDR2 SYDVKM. The CDR3 totals 15 residues. Trimming took 8 bases from V and 7 from J, leaving 23 bases between them. This CDR3 reads CASGEPSGGSGGYTF. The CDR3 nucleotides read TGTGCCAGCGGGGAACCTTCCGGGGGGAGCGGTGGCTACACCTTC.

This clonotype was detected ten times or more. The genes are TRBV2 and TRBJ2-7, with D possibly called TRBD1 or TRBD2 (6 bases each). The CDR3 is made up of 13 amino acids. The V gene's germline CDR1 is SNHLY and CDR2 FYNNEI. The V and J ends lost 8 bases and 5 bases respectively, with 16 bases between them. CDR3 loop: CASLNRAGNEQYF. In DNA, the CDR3 is TGTGCCAGCCTTAACAGGGCGGGGAACGAGCAGTACTTC.

The V and J genes are TRBV5-4 and TRBJ1-1, with D possibly matching TRBD1 (6 bases). Germline CDR1 and CDR2: SGHNT and YYREEE (reference sequence). CDR3 length equals 15 residues. V lost 3 bases, J lost 5 bases, and 17 bases lay in between. The CDR3: CASSSLTGIETEAFF. DNA of the CDR3: TGTGCCAGCAGCTCATTGACAGGAATCGAAACTGAAGCTTTCTTT. The full variable domain, rest sourced from reference TRBV5-4 and TRBJ1-1, is ETGVTQSPTHLIKTRGQQVTLRCSSQSGHNTVSWYQQALGQGPQFIFQYYREEENGRGNFPPRFSGLQFPNYSSELNVNALELDDSALYLCASSSLTGIETEAFFGQGTRLTVV.

This clonotype has more than one count but fewer than ten. This chain uses TRBV7-9 with TRBJ2-7, with D uncertain. This CDR3 contains 14 residues. The V end was cut by 2 bases, the J end by 1 base, with 9 bases between. Germline CDR1 and CDR2: SEHNR and FQNEAQ (reference sequence). This CDR3 is CASSLSSFSYEQYF. CDR3 DNA: TGTGCCAGCAGCTTATCTAGTTTTTCCTACGAGCAGTACTTC.

The chain recombines TRBV7-9 with TRBJ2-5; 11 bases align to TRBD2. Germline trimming cut 7 bases from V and 5 bases from J; bases unmatched to any gene: 6. Per germline, CDR1 SEHNR and CDR2 FQNEAQ (reference sequence). This CDR3 spans 14 amino acids. CDR3 residues: CASTASGRIETQYF. As DNA, the CDR3 is TGTGCCAGCACCGCTAGCGGGAGGATTGAGACCCAGTACTTC.

This clonotype was found a few times. The chain links TRBV20-1 to TRBJ1-1, with TRBD1 identical over 7 bases. The CDR3 runs to 11 residues. CDR1 is DFQATT and CDR2 is SNEGSKA in the germline V gene (reference sequence). Trimming took 6 bases from V and 11 from J; bases not matched to a gene: 9. CDR3 nucleotide sequence: TGCAGTGCCAGGACAGGTCCTAGGGCTTTCTTT. This gives the protein CSARTGPRAFF.

This clonotype showed up just a few times. The chain uses TRBV7-9 and TRBJ2-7, with D maybe TRBD2 (5 bases). Germline CDR1 SEHNR, CDR2 FQNEAQ (reference sequence). The CDR3 contains 13 residues. The V and J ends lost 6 bases and 5 bases respectively, with 14 bases between them. The DNA of the CDR3 is TGTGCCAGCAGTGCGGGTTTGTTGGACGAGCAGTACTTC. Encoded protein: CASSAGLLDEQYF.

The chain joins TRBV7-2 to TRBJ2-1, with 9 bases aligning to TRBD2. CDR3 size: 15 residues. Germline assignment: CDR1 SGHTA and CDR2 FQGNSA. J gave up 0 bases and V 4 bases, and 1 base lay outside the gene matches. This CDR3 reads CASSSSGTSYNEQFF. The CDR3 DNA is TGTGCCAGCAGCTCTAGCGGGACCTCCTACAATGAGCAGTTCTTC.

This clonotype showed up many times. The chain has TRBV12-3 or TRBV12-4 and TRBJ1-4; D is unresolved. This CDR3 is built from 14 residues. Trimming removed 2 bases at V and 5 bases at J, with 9 bases between. The CDR3 sequence is CASSLNSYNEKLFF. The CDR3 nucleotides are TGTGCCAGCAGTTTAAACAGCTACAATGAAAAACTGTTTTTT.

The gene calls are TRBV10-3 and TRBJ1-2; TRBD1 matches 7 bases. Germline V CDR1 and CDR2: ENHRY, SYGVKD. V lost 9 bases and J lost 3; bases outside the gene matches: 13. There are 15 residues in the CDR3. In DNA form, the CDR3 reads TGTGCCATACTCGATTCAGGGGGGATGGACTATGGCTACACCTTC. Amino acid sequence: CAILDSGGMDYGYTF.

This rearrangement joins TRBV6-1 to TRBJ2-7; D perhaps matches TRBD1 (5 bases). There are 13 residues in the CDR3. Trimming shortened V by 10 bases and J by 0 bases, and 13 bases separated the two germline ends. The germline V gene has CDR1 MNHNS and CDR2 SASEGT. The CDR3 protein is CATTTEFSYEQYF. DNA of the CDR3: TGTGCCACGACGACAGAGTTCTCCTACGAGCAGTACTTC.

This clonotype was detected ten times or more. This chain connects TRBV14 to TRBJ2-5, with D unclear. Germline V CDR1 and CDR2: SGHDN, FVKESK. The length of the CDR3 is 14 residues. V dropped 7 bases and J dropped 0 bases, with 12 bases sitting between them. CDR3 nucleotides: TGTGCCAGCAACCACTGGGGATACCAAGAGACCCAGTACTTC. Translated, it gives CASNHWGYQETQYF.

This clonotype occurred a few times. A clone one base away is much larger, so this may be a read error. As the CDR3 is not closed by the conserved phenylalanine or tryptophan, this likely results from a read error. The gene calls are TRBV11-1 and TRBJ1-1; D gene unclear. The V end lost 5 bases, the J end lost 2 bases, and 12 bases lay between the germline ends. This CDR3 is built from 14 residues. Germline CDR1 is SGHAT and CDR2 is FQDESV (reference sequence). CDR3 sequence (DNA): TGTGCCAGCAGCATGACCCTGGGAAACACTGAAGCTTTCTCT. Translated, it gives CASSMTLGNTEAFS.

This clonotype has only a few counts. J is TRBJ1-2 and V is TRBV5-1; D unresolved. V lost 0 bases to trimming and J lost 4 bases, with 10 bases between them. The germline V gene encodes CDR1 SGHRS and CDR2 YFSETQ. This CDR3 has 14 residues. The CDR3: CASSLASGSYGYTF. The DNA for the CDR3 is TGCGCCAGCAGCTTGGCGAGTGGGAGCTATGGCTACACCTTC.

This chain connects TRBV18 to TRBJ2-5; D not certain. Trimming removed 4 bases from V and 1 base from J, with 4 bases in between. Germline CDR1 reads KGHSH; CDR2 reads LQKENI. The CDR3 is made up of 12 amino acids. The CDR3: CASSQLQETQYF. Written as DNA, the CDR3 is TGTGCCAGCTCACAGCTCCAAGAGACCCAGTACTTC.

This clonotype was picked up a small number of times. The gene calls are TRBV3-1 and TRBJ2-7, with 7 bases identical to TRBD2. This CDR3 region has 15 residues. Trimming cost V 3 bases and J 2 bases; bases outside gene matches: 7. Germline loops: CDR1 LGHDT, CDR2 YNNKEL (reference sequence). CDR3 amino acids: CASSQAGLNPYEQYF. In DNA form, the CDR3 reads TGTGCCAGCAGCCAGGCGGGACTAAACCCCTACGAGCAGTACTTC.

There are many counts of this clonotype. J is TRBJ2-7 and V is TRBV12-3 or TRBV12-4, with D perhaps TRBD1 or TRBD2 (5 bases each). The CDR3 contains 15 residues. The V end lost 6 bases, the J end lost 4 bases, and 19 bases lay between the germline ends. The CDR3 nucleotides are TGTGCCAGCAGGGACTCGGGGAAGGGGATGTACGAGCAGTACTTC. It codes for CASRDSGKGMYEQYF.

V is TRBV6-5 and J is TRBJ2-4; the match to TRBD1 covers 7 bases. V lost 4 bases to trimming and J lost 5 bases; unmatched junction nucleotides: 2. Germline CDR1 reads MNHEY; CDR2 reads SVGAGI. The CDR3 covers 13 residues. CDR3 protein: CASSSGQENIQYF. The CDR3 bases are TGTGCCAGCAGTTCCGGACAGGAAAACATTCAGTACTTC.

This clonotype was counted a few times. This could be a read error, since a much larger clone is one nucleotide away. This sequence joins TRBV11-2 and TRBJ2-7; possibly TRBD2 for D (6 bases). CDR1 and CDR2 (germline): SGHAT, FQNNGV. The CDR3 covers 15 residues. The V end was cut by 5 bases, the J end by 7 bases, with 21 bases between. Here the CDR3 DNA reads TGTGCCAGCAGCGAAGGCGGGACCCGAACGTGGGAGCAGTACTTC. Its translation is CASSEGGTRTWEQYF. Full variable domain (remainder filled in from reference TRBV11-2 and TRBJ2-7): EAGVAQSPRYKIIEKRQSVAFWCNPISGHATLYWYQQILGQGPKLLIQFQNNGVVDDSQLPKDRFSAERLKGVDSTLKIQPAKLEDSAVYLCASSEGGTRTWEQYFGPGTRLTVT.

This clonotype was detected many times. The chain is built from TRBV28 and TRBJ1-1; D not resolved. Germline assignment: CDR1 MDHEN and CDR2 SYDVKM. Trimming took 5 bases from V and 0 from J, leaving 13 bases between them. The CDR3 has 15 amino acids. CDR3 coding DNA: TGTGCCAGCAGTCCCTTACAGCTCATGAACACTGAAGCTTTCTTT. It translates to CASSPLQLMNTEAFF.

This clonotype was observed a handful of times. CDR3 protein: CASSIYSGNEQYF. The CDR3, as DNA: TGTGCCAGTAGTATATATTCGGGAAACGAGCAGTACTTC. The rearrangement uses TRBV19 and TRBJ2-7; maybe TRBD2 (5 bases). Germline CDR1 reads LNHDA; CDR2 reads SQIVND (reference sequence). CDR3 size: 13 residues. The V end was cut by 2 bases, the J end by 5 bases, with 10 bases between.

This clonotype has a count of ten or more. CDR3 nucleotides: TGTGCCAGCAGCTCTCACCGGACTAGCATCGGCGGGGAGCTGTTTTTT. Translating it yields CASSSHRTSIGGELFF. The chain is built from TRBV7-8 and TRBJ2-2; 8 bases line up with TRBD2. Germline lookup yields CDR1 SGHVS and CDR2 FQNEAQ. This CDR3 comprises 16 residues. Trimming removed 4 bases from V and 7 bases from J; junction bases left unmatched: 11.

The table lists this clonotype with a few counts. V gene TRBV30 combines with J gene TRBJ2-5; 7 nucleotides align to TRBD2. Germline lookup yields CDR1 GTSNPN and CDR2 SVGIG (reference sequence). The CDR3 has 15 amino acids. The V segment lost 3 bases and the J segment 5 bases; nucleotides outside the gene matches: 12. The CDR3 spells CAWRLAASGTETQYF. As DNA, the CDR3 is TGTGCCTGGAGATTAGCGGCTAGCGGAACCGAGACCCAGTACTTC.

The table lists this clonotype with a count of one. The genes are TRBV20-1 and TRBJ2-7, with TRBD2 matching over 7 bases. Germline V lookup: CDR1 DFQATT, CDR2 SNEGSKA (reference sequence). Trimming at V came to 0 bases and at J to 0 bases, leaving 8 bases not matched to a gene. This CDR3 is 16 amino acids long. The CDR3 is CSARDPSGGNSYEQYF. The CDR3 DNA is TGCAGTGCTAGAGACCCATCGGGGGGAAACTCCTACGAGCAGTACTTC.